The next 23 T cell receptor beta chains were all read from a single sample in a study of T cell responses to AZD1222 COVID-19 vaccine. Data came from immunoSEQ multiplex PCR; TCRdb stores just in-frame clones and leaves some out. The sample lists around 100,000 clones, around 87% occurring once. The input for sequencing was peripheral blood, taken on day 0 of MenACWY control vaccination. Source of these receptors: an adult in good health.

V is TRBV7-3 and J is TRBJ2-5; perhaps TRBD2 as D (6 bases). The V gene's germline CDR1 is SGHTA and CDR2 FQGTGA. V lost 3 bases and J 5 bases, leaving 13 bases between the germline ends. This CDR3 region has 14 residues. CDR3 in DNA: TGTGCCAGCAGCTTTGGCGGGGCCGGGGAGACCCAGTACTTC. Residues: CASSFGGAGETQYF.

The chain couples TRBV7-9 to TRBJ2-6; the D gene is possibly TRBD2 (5 bases). Trimming took off 1 base at V and 0 bases at J, with 10 bases between the two ends. The germline gives CDR1 SEHNR, CDR2 FQNEAQ (reference sequence). The CDR3 totals 17 residues. CDR3 nucleotide sequence: TGTGCCAGCAGCTTAGAAGGTGGACTCTCTGGGGCCAACGTCCTGACTTTC. Protein sequence: CASSLEGGLSGANVLTF.

The rearrangement uses TRBV5-1 and TRBJ1-1; TRBD1 agrees at 7 bases. This CDR3 comprises 17 residues. CDR1 and CDR2 (germline): SGHRS, YFSETQ. V gave up 4 bases and J gave up 2 bases; unmatched junction bases: 14. This chain's CDR3 is CASSLITGTETNTEAFF. The CDR3 DNA reads TGCGCCAGCAGCCTGATTACCGGGACAGAAACAAACACTGAAGCTTTCTTT. Based on the CDR3 plus reference TRBV5-1 and TRBJ1-1, the full variable domain is KAGVTQTPRYLIKTRGQQVTLSCSPISGHRSVSWYQQTPGQGLQFLFEYFSETQRNKGNFPGRFSGRQFSNSRSEMNVSTLELGDSALYLCASSLITGTETNTEAFFGQGTRLTVV.

The rearrangement links TRBV10-1 to TRBJ2-7, with D possibly being TRBD1 or TRBD2 (5 bases each). CDR1 is WNHNN and CDR2 is SYGVQD in the germline V gene (reference sequence). CDR3 length: 12 residues. The germline V and J ends were trimmed by 2 bases and 3 bases, with 5 bases remaining between them. CDR3 in amino acids: CASSEGGYEQYF. The CDR3 nucleotides read TGCGCCAGCAGTGAGGGGGGCTACGAGCAGTACTTC.

This clone came up a few times. J is TRBJ1-5 and V is TRBV5-5; no firm D call. Germline V gene lookup returns CDR1 SGHKS and CDR2 YYEKEE (reference sequence). The CDR3 has 14 residues. The ends were cut back, 3 bases at V and 1 base at J, with 8 bases in the middle. As DNA, the CDR3 is TGTGCCAGCAGCTCCGGGAACAGCAATCAGCCCCAGCATTTT. Its protein product is CASSSGNSNQPQHF.

The chain has TRBV27 and TRBJ2-1, with D unresolved. The CDR3 is 12 amino acids. Trimming removed 5 bases from V and 7 bases from J, with 9 bases in between. Looked up from germline, CDR1 is MNHEY and CDR2 is SMNVEV (reference sequence). In DNA form, the CDR3 reads TGTGCCAGCAGTCACTGGAAGAATGAGCAGTTCTTC. Its protein is CASSHWKNEQFF.

This chain uses TRBV5-6 with TRBJ1-5, with a possible D match to TRBD1 (5 bases). Looked up from germline, CDR1 is SGHDT and CDR2 is YYEEEE. The CDR3 loop spans 15 amino acids. Deletions cut 1 base from V and 9 bases from J, with 17 bases between. CDR3: CASSLLQGVGGPQHF. DNA for the CDR3: TGTGCCAGCAGCTTGCTTCAGGGAGTCGGTGGGCCCCAGCATTTT.

The gene calls are TRBV7-2 and TRBJ1-5; TRBD1 agrees at 8 bases. The CDR3 extends over 13 amino acids. Looked up from germline, CDR1 is SGHTA and CDR2 is FQGNSA. The trim removed 5 bases at V and 13 bases at J, leaving 10 bases unmatched. CDR3 sequence: CASSAGTGWDQHF. The CDR3 DNA follows: TGTGCCAGCAGCGCGGGGACAGGCTGGGATCAGCATTTT.

The chain has TRBV10-3 and TRBJ1-5; TRBD1 matches 9 bases. The CDR3 consists of 15 residues. V lost 10 bases to trimming and J lost 2 bases; unmatched junction nucleotides: 9. In germline, CDR1 is ENHRY, CDR2 SYGVKD. The chain's CDR3 is CATGDRESGNQPQHF. Written as DNA, the CDR3 is TGTGCCACCGGGGACAGGGAGTCCGGCAATCAGCCCCAGCATTTT.

The rearrangement links TRBV7-2 to TRBJ2-2; tentative D call: TRBD1 (6 bases). This CDR3 has 18 amino acids. Per the germline V gene, CDR1 is SGHTA and CDR2 is FQGNSA. V was clipped by 5 bases and J by 3 bases, with 22 bases between them. Written as DNA, the CDR3 is TGTGCCAGCAGCGCCAAAGGACAGCCGCCTACGTACACCGGGGAGCTGTTTTTT. As protein: CASSAKGQPPTYTGELFF. Based on the CDR3 plus reference TRBV7-2 and TRBJ2-2, the full variable domain is GAGVSQSPSNKVTEKGKDVELRCDPISGHTALYWYRQSLGQGLEFLIYFQGNSAPDKSGLPSDRFSAERTGGSVSTLTIQRTQQEDSAVYLCASSAKGQPPTYTGELFFGEGSRLTVL.

The genes are TRBV7-9 and TRBJ2-1; D uncertain. The CDR3 extends over 16 amino acids. The germline CDR1 and CDR2 sequences are SEHNR and FQNEAQ (reference sequence). V lost 6 bases to trimming and J lost 0 bases, with 15 bases between them. CDR3: CASRPGRASSYNEQFF. CDR3 sequence (DNA): TGTGCCAGCAGACCCGGACGGGCGAGCTCCTACAATGAGCAGTTCTTC.

The chain is built from TRBV10-3 and TRBJ2-1; the match to TRBD2 covers 13 bases. The CDR3 length is 16 residues. Germline-derived CDR1 and CDR2 are ENHRY and SYGVKD. V was clipped by 3 bases and J by 3 bases; unmatched bases: 2. As DNA, the CDR3 is TGTGCCATCAGTGACGGACTAGCGGGAGTCTACAATGAGCAGTTCTTC. Residues: CAISDGLAGVYNEQFF.

The chain uses TRBV2 and TRBJ2-3, with D hard to call. The V and J ends lost 3 bases and 3 bases respectively, with 22 bases between them. CDR1 SNHLY and CDR2 FYNNEI come from the germline V gene. The CDR3 is made up of 18 amino acids. The CDR3 coding sequence is TGTGCCAGCAGTGACGGCCCCTCTAGGGCCTTGAGGACAGATACGCAGTATTTT. Protein product: CASSDGPSRALRTDTQYF.

The V call is TRBV7-2, the J call TRBJ1-1; 8 bases fit TRBD1. Germline V gene lookup returns CDR1 SGHTA and CDR2 FQGNSA. The CDR3 contains 16 residues. J was trimmed by 0 bases and V by 1 base; bases with no gene match: 4. Written as DNA, the CDR3 is TGTGCCAGCAGCTTAGTACAGGGGGTTATGAACACTGAAGCTTTCTTT. This codes for CASSLVQGVMNTEAFF.

The rearrangement links TRBV7-2 to TRBJ1-2; a possible D gene is TRBD1 (6 bases). Per germline, CDR1 SGHTA and CDR2 FQGNSA. The length of the CDR3 is 16 residues. V was shortened by 2 bases and J by 2 bases, with 15 bases between the two germline ends. CDR3 sequence reads: CASSLYRERGNYGYTF. Here the CDR3 DNA reads TGTGCCAGCAGCTTATACAGGGAGAGGGGGAACTATGGCTACACCTTC.

The chain couples TRBV28 to TRBJ1-4, with TRBD1 as a possible D gene (5 bases). CDR1 is MDHEN and CDR2 is SYDVKM in the germline V gene. Trimming left V 4 bases short and J 8 bases short, with 17 bases between. The CDR3 runs 15 residues. CDR3 nucleotide sequence: TGTGCCAGCAGTTCCCAGGTGGGAGGGGTAGAAAAACTGTTTTTT. Amino acids: CASSSQVGGVEKLFF. The full variable domain, its missing parts supplied by reference TRBV28 and TRBJ1-4, is DVKVTQSSRYLVKRTGEKVFLECVQDMDHENMFWYRQDPGLGLRLIYFSYDVKMKEKGDIPEGYSVSREKKERFSLILESASTNQTSMYLCASSSQVGGVEKLFFGSGTQLSVL.

This clone was seen a single time. This CDR3 reads CASSYSGFWSYEQYF. The CDR3 DNA sequence: TGTGCCAGCAGCTATTCAGGGTTTTGGTCGTACGAGCAGTACTTC. The chain has TRBV5-6 and TRBJ2-7; maybe TRBD1 (5 bases). The CDR3 loop spans 15 amino acids. Trimming took off 3 bases at V and 4 bases at J, with 17 bases between the two ends. CDR1 SGHDT and CDR2 YYEEEE come from the germline V gene.

The chain recombines TRBV3-1 (or the pseudogene TRBV3-2) with TRBJ1-1, with D maybe TRBD1 (5 bases). V gave up 0 bases and J gave up 11 bases, with 13 bases separating them. The CDR3 consists of 13 residues. Germline V gives CDR1 LGHDT, CDR2 YNNKEL (reference sequence). The CDR3 sequence is CASSQDGGVRAFF. The CDR3 region has the DNA TGTGCCAGCAGCCAAGATGGGGGGGTCCGGGCTTTCTTT.

The V and J genes are TRBV28 and TRBJ2-1; D is possibly TRBD1 or TRBD2 (5 bases each). The ends were cut back, 7 bases at V and 4 bases at J, with 17 bases in the middle. The CDR3 is made up of 15 amino acids. CDR1 and CDR2 from the germline V gene are MDHEN and SYDVKM. CDR3 sequence: CASMGVKRKYNEQFF. Written as DNA, the CDR3 is TGTGCCAGCATGGGGGTGAAGCGTAAATACAATGAGCAGTTCTTC.

The gene calls are TRBV5-1 and TRBJ2-5; 8 bases align to TRBD1. Germline loops: CDR1 SGHRS, CDR2 YFSETQ. V dropped 4 bases and J dropped 5; count of bases not matched to a gene: 10. The CDR3 has 15 amino acids. The CDR3 region has the DNA TGCGCCAGCAGCCGAGGACAGGGAAACTTTGAGACCCAGTACTTC. It specifies CASSRGQGNFETQYF.

This chain joins TRBV4-3 and TRBJ1-2; the D is unclear. The germline V gene has CDR1 LGHNA and CDR2 YSLEER. The CDR3 totals 14 residues. The V end lost 0 bases, the J end lost 4 bases, and 9 bases lay between the germline ends. DNA for the CDR3: TGCGCCAGCAGCCAAGAACCGGGGTTCTATGGCTACACCTTC. Its protein is CASSQEPGFYGYTF.

The chain combines TRBV29-1 with TRBJ2-1; TRBD2 agrees at 7 bases. V shed 5 bases, J shed 0 bases, and the junction held 7 bases outside the gene matches. The CDR3 has 15 amino acids. From germline, CDR1 is SQVTM and CDR2 ANQGSEA. The CDR3 reads CSVLAEISSYNEQFF. CDR3 in DNA: TGCAGCGTTCTAGCGGAGATCAGCTCCTACAATGAGCAGTTCTTC.

The gene calls are TRBV9 and TRBJ2-3; D is uncertain. CDR1 is SGDLS, CDR2 YYNGEE, per germline. Trimming pared 3 bases from V and 9 bases from J, leaving 14 bases between. CDR3 length: 13 amino acids. The CDR3 sequence: CASSAPAASTQYF. In nucleotides, the CDR3 is TGTGCCAGCAGCGCCCCCGCAGCGTCCACGCAGTATTTT.